This is a list of T cell receptor beta chains from one sample in a study of beta chain features in type 1 diabetes. TCRdb keeps only in-frame clones here, not all; method: immunoSEQ multiplex PCR. Among about half a million clones, approximately 30% were seen once, and the ten largest hold more than 0.055%. Sample: naive CD4+ T cells from blood. The receptors here all came from a man between 18 and 35 years old in good health. The CDR3 runs from the conserved cysteine through the conserved F or W. D genes are given only for firm matches. Size values are once, few and many counts, or a class for expanded clones, and some rows have none.

clone_size j_call v_call d_call cdr3_nt cdr3_aa
. TRBJ2-1 TRBV4-1 . TGCGCCAGCAGCCAATCCCTCAGGGCCTACAATGAGCAGTTCTTC CASSQSLRAYNEQFF
. TRBJ2-1 TRBV6-6 . TGTGCCAGCAGTCGACAAGCTGGTGGGAGAGGTTATGAGCAGTTCTTC CASSRQAGGRGYEQFF
. TRBJ1-5 TRBV30 . TGTGCCTGGAGTGTAAGGGCAGGGAATCAGCCCCAGCATTTT CAWSVRAGNQPQHF
. TRBJ2-7 TRBV6-1 TRBD2 TGTGCCAGCAGCATCCGGACTAGCGGGAGTTTCGAGCAGTACTTC CASSIRTSGSFEQYF
. TRBJ2-4 TRBV7-9 TRBD1 TGTGCCAGCAGCCTGGGGACAGGGCGGCCCAAAAACATTCAGTACTTC CASSLGTGRPKNIQYF
. TRBJ2-3 TRBV7-2 TRBD2 TGTGCCAGCAGCCCCAATATCGGGAGGCTCAGGGATACGCAGTATTTT CASSPNIGRLRDTQYF
. TRBJ2-7 TRBV5-4 TRBD2 TGTGCCAGCAGCTACGCTAGCGGGAGGGCCGGGAGATACGAGCAGTACTTC CASSYASGRAGRYEQYF
few TRBJ2-2 TRBV9 TRBD2 TGTGCCAGCAGCGTAGAACTAGCGATGAACACCGGGGAGCTGTTTTTT CASSVELAMNTGELFF
. TRBJ1-4 TRBV13 TRBD1 TGTGCCAGCAGCCGGTGGACAGGGGCGGGCGAAAAACTGTTTTTT CASSRWTGAGEKLFF
few TRBJ2-1 TRBV29-1 . TGCAGCGTTGGCAGCTCCTACAATGAGCAGTTCTTC CSVGSSYNEQFF
. TRBJ2-3 TRBV7-9 TRBD1 TGTGCCAGCAGCCCCGACAGGGTGGGAGATACGCAGTATTTT CASSPDRVGDTQYF
. TRBJ1-1 TRBV7-9 . TGTGCCAGCAGCCCCGGGGGAAGCAACACTGAAGCTTTCTTT CASSPGGSNTEAFF
. TRBJ2-7 TRBV6-1 . TGTGCCAGCAGTGAGTCGGCAGACTCCTACGAGCAGTACTTC CASSESADSYEQYF
. TRBJ2-1 TRBV9 TRBD2 TGTGCCAGCAGCCTGGGACTAGTCACCTACAATGAGCAGTTCTTC CASSLGLVTYNEQFF
. TRBJ2-7 TRBV29-1 . TGCAGCGTGGAGGACAGCTCATCCTACGAGCAGTACTTC CSVEDSSSYEQYF
few TRBJ1-2 TRBV6-5 TRBD1 TGTGCCAGCAGTCCTTCGACAGGGGATGGCTACACCTTC CASSPSTGDGYTF